This T cell receptor beta chain originates from a study of blood T cell repertoires in COVID-19 (dated by TCRdb to 2018 to 2021). A note on the overall study: Samples from collaborators originated in the United States, Italy and Spain and spanned both the acute and convalescent phases of COVID-19. The prospective study material was composed of cDNA or gDNA derived from T cells, B-cell-depleted T cells, or PBMCs. Where available, HLA class I and class II types were taken from metadata supplied by the sample provider and were not determined by assay-based typing. The sample metadata nearly always contained a de-identified subject ID, COVID-19 status, age in years and sex. The repertoires were released in a freely available public database meant as a resource for research on the immune response to SARS-CoV-2. The dataset comprised deeply sampled blood TCRbeta repertoires from subjects exposed to, actively infected with, or recovered from COVID-19. Samples were obtained from the ongoing ImmuneRACE study (first 160 participants) and from approximately 1,200 subjects provided by 6 global collaborators.

Overall study outcomes, separate from this receptor: The quantity of clinical and demographic metadata differed by source and by participant and was supplied without curation.

Whole blood was collected in K2EDTA tubes by collaborating institutions according to the institutions' own protocols. For TCRbeta analysis, collaborators shipped samples in one of three forms: frozen whole blood, isolated PBMCs, or DNA extracted from either of those sample types. Of note for this clone: The target of this receptor is not known. Within one base of it there is no much larger clone, and no base qualities were kept.

The immunoSEQ Assay, a bias-controlled multiplex PCR, was used to amplify TCRbeta CDR3 regions from genomic DNA. Per the authors' processing: Within the assay, amplification of reference gene primers was used to estimate how many nucleated cells each sample contained. To quantify the absolute abundance of each unique TCRbeta CDR3 rearrangement, sequence reads were collapsed and filtered. For each sample, productive Simpson clonality was calculated as the square root of Simpson's diversity index over productive rearrangements. TCRdb limited this immuneACCESS table to in-frame rearrangements with V and J called. A share of clones is missing; checked studies link under half to unresolved V genes, and the rest is unexplained. That table is the source of V, J and clone size, and D and trimming were worked out from the DNA. The table for this sample lists roughly 150,000 clones; roughly 90% of them were counted only once. The top ten constitute 2.5% to 3% of the sample.

From the cysteine up to the phenylalanine, the CDR3 has a length of 15 residues. Only the CDR3 region is kept as DNA, spanning 45 bases read in frame from base 1. The germline V gene (reference sequence) supplies CDR1 LNHDA and CDR2 SQIVND. Trimming leaves V shorter by 9 bases and J shorter by 0 bases, with the junction holding 9 bases beyond the gene matches. The chain employs TRBV19 and TRBJ2-3; TRBD1 fits 7 bases in the junction. Material: peripheral blood. This clonotype was sampled from a man in his fifties or sixties with active or convalescent COVID-19. CDR3 protein: CASRNRGTSTDTQYF. The DNA reads as follows: TGTGCCAGCCGAAACAGGGGAACTAGCACAGATACGCAGTATTTT.